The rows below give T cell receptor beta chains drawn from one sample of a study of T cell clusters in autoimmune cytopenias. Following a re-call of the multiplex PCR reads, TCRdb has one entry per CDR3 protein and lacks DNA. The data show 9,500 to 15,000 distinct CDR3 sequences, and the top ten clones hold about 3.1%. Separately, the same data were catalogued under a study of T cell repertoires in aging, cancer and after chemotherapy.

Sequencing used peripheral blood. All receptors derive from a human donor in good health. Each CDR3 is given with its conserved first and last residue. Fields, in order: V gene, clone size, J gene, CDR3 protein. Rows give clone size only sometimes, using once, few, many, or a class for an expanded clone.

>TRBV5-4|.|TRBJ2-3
CASSLGSDWGTDTQYF
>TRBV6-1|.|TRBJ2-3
CASKAGVWGTDTQYF
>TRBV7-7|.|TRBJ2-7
CASSVRQGTSYEQYF
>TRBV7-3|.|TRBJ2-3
CASSPGLAGPALSTDTQYF
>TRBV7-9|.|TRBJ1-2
CASSARQGPLYGYTF
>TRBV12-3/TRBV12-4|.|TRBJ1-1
CASSSPVRDREGTEAFF
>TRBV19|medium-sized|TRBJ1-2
CASSTSPLGRINYGYTF
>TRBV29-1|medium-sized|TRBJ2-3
CSVDGGNTDTQYF
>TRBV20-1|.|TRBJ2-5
CSARAPLSQETQYF
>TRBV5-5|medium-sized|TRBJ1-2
CASSWGQGANYGYTF
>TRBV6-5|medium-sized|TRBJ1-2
CASSYPGQGLLTF
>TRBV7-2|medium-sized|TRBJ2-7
CASSRDGHGGGYEQYF
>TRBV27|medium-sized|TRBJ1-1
CASSLFLGSTEAFF
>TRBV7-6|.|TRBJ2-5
CASSLSSLPGGQETQYF
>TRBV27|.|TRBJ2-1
CASSPPMGGEQFF
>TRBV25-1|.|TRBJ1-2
CASSVSGTGLSNYGYTF